This T cell receptor beta chain is drawn from a study of glioma-infiltrating T cells after dendritic cell vaccination. Turning to the study itself: Dendritic cells derived from monocytes and pulsed with autologous tumor lysate formed the vaccine. Patients received three intradermal dendritic cell vaccine injections at biweekly intervals.

The time point denotes: after dendritic cell vaccination, including at tumor progression/relapse. Isocitrate dehydrogenase mutation was absent in all glioblastoma patients. PBMC were collected before vaccination, two weeks after the third vaccination, and at progression. CDR1 and CDR2 (germline): MDHEN, SYDVKM. Trimming removed 6 bases from V and 6 bases from J; junction bases left unmatched: 3. The CDR3 is 13 residues long. Repertoires were generated with immunoSEQ multiplex PCR, while TCRdb's copy carries only in-frame clones and drops some. The sample holds about 99,000 clones, around 80% seen once.

The sequenced sample was blood, obtained after dendritic cell vaccination. The chain is built from TRBV28 and TRBJ2-7, with 12 bases fitting TRBD1. The receptor comes from a human donor with glioblastoma. This CDR3 reads CASRGTGGVEQYF. The CDR3 DNA reads TGTGCCAGCAGGGGGACAGGGGGCGTCGAGCAGTACTTC.